These 17 T cell receptor beta chains were all obtained from the same sample, sequenced in a study of T cells after yellow fever vaccination. Each CDR3 protein gets one entry after TCRdb re-called the 5' RACE reads with MiXCR. The sample shows around 600,000 distinct CDR3 sequences, roughly 12% of them seen only once. The sequences come from PBMCs, collected on the day of the yellow fever booster vaccination. These receptor sequences come from a man aged 25-40 years who received the YFV17D yellow fever vaccine.

Only a few counts were recorded for this clonotype. CDR3 sequence: CASNNPGLRRHEQYF. The CDR3 DNA is TGTGCCAGCAACAACCCGGGACTACGAAGGCACGAGCAGTACTTC. The rearrangement joins TRBV28 to TRBJ2-7; 7 bases align to TRBD2. This CDR3 is built from 15 residues. Trimming at V came to 7 bases and at J to 5 bases, leaving 14 bases not matched to a gene. CDR1 is MDHEN, CDR2 SYDVKM, per germline. Drawing the rest from reference TRBV28 and TRBJ2-7, the complete variable domain is DVKVTQSSRYLVKRTGEKVFLECVQDMDHENMFWYRQDPGLGLRLIYFSYDVKMKEKGDIPEGYSVSREKKERFSLILESASTNQTSMYLCASNNPGLRRHEQYFGPGTRLTVT.

CDR3 bases: TGCAGCGTTCGGAGACGGTCGAACACCGGGGAGCTGTTTTTT. Encoded protein: CSVRRRSNTGELFF. The chain carries TRBV29-1 and TRBJ2-2; D is unresolved. V was clipped by 5 bases and J by 0 bases, with 10 bases between them. Germline V lookup: CDR1 SQVTM, CDR2 ANQGSEA. This CDR3 region has 14 residues.

There are a few counts of this clonotype. The chain employs TRBV5-6 and TRBJ2-1; D might be TRBD1 (6 bases). V shed 4 bases and J shed 5 bases, with 13 bases lying between them. The germline V gene has CDR1 SGHDT and CDR2 YYEEEE. CDR3 length: 14 residues. The CDR3 DNA follows: TGTGCCAGCAGCCCGCTTCAGGGGAACAATGAGCAGTTCTTC. Protein: CASSPLQGNNEQFF.

This chain connects TRBV28 to TRBJ2-5; D not resolved. This CDR3 spans 17 amino acids. CDR1 MDHEN and CDR2 SYDVKM come from the germline V gene. The V end lost 5 bases, the J end lost 2 bases, and 21 bases lay between the germline ends. The DNA of the CDR3 is TGTGCCAGCAGTATTCTTTTGCCCTCCCATCCGCAAGAGACCCAGTACTTC. It is translated as CASSILLPSHPQETQYF.

This clonotype occurred a few times. The CDR3 loop reads CASSNHITSNQPQHF. Here the CDR3 DNA reads TGTGCCAGCAGCAACCATATCACTAGCAATCAGCCCCAGCATTTT. This chain joins TRBV6-2 or TRBV6-3 and TRBJ1-5; no firm D call. Germline V lookup: CDR1 MNHEY, CDR2 SVGEGT. The CDR3 totals 15 residues. Trimming removed 6 bases at V and 0 bases at J, with 12 bases between.

This chain links TRBV7-9 with TRBJ2-1, with a weak D call TRBD1 (5 bases). Trimming left V 2 bases short and J 5 bases short, with 10 bases between. This CDR3 is built from 14 residues. Germline CDR1 is SEHNR and CDR2 is FQNEAQ (reference sequence). The CDR3 region has the DNA TGTGCCAGCAGCTTACCCGGACACGACAATGAGCAGTTCTTC. This sequence encodes CASSLPGHDNEQFF.

The chain joins TRBV5-1 to TRBJ2-2; either TRBD1 or TRBD2 may supply D (6 bases each). V was shortened by 4 bases and J by 7 bases, with 20 bases between the two germline ends. The V gene's germline CDR1 is SGHRS and CDR2 YFSETQ. The CDR3 sequence is 16 residues long. The CDR3 reads CASSPAGEAGNGELFF. DNA of the CDR3: TGCGCCAGCAGCCCAGCAGGGGAGGCCGGGAACGGGGAGCTGTTTTTT. The complete variable domain, with remaining parts taken from reference TRBV5-1 and TRBJ2-2, reads KAGVTQTPRYLIKTRGQQVTLSCSPISGHRSVSWYQQTPGQGLQFLFEYFSETQRNKGNFPGRFSGRQFSNSRSEMNVSTLELGDSALYLCASSPAGEAGNGELFFGEGSRLTVL.

The chain combines TRBV7-9 with TRBJ1-5, with D unresolved. V was clipped by 5 bases and J by 4 bases, with 15 bases between them. CDR3 size: 15 residues. Germline lookup yields CDR1 SEHNR and CDR2 FQNEAQ (reference sequence). CDR3 nucleotide sequence: TGTGCCAGCAGCAAAGGAGATGTGACAAATCAGCCCCAGCATTTT. Amino acid sequence: CASSKGDVTNQPQHF.

This clonotype showed up just a few times. The chain is built from TRBV6-5 and TRBJ2-1, with TRBD2 matching 10 bases. The CDR3 extends over 17 amino acids. Looked up from germline, CDR1 is MNHEY and CDR2 is SVGAGI. Trimming at V came to 3 bases and at J to 5 bases, leaving 10 bases not matched to a gene. For the CDR3, the DNA is TGTGCCAGCAGTTATACCCCCGGGACTAGCGAGGACAATGAGCAGTTCTTC. Protein sequence: CASSYTPGTSEDNEQFF.

A few counts support this clonotype. This sequence joins TRBV5-4 and TRBJ2-3; D gene uncertain. Germline V CDR1 and CDR2: SGHNT, YYREEE (reference sequence). The CDR3 is 15 residues long. Trimming removed 4 bases at V and 0 bases at J, with 12 bases between. The CDR3 loop is CASSLSLSSTDTQYF. The CDR3 bases are TGTGCCAGCAGCCTTAGCCTCTCAAGCACAGATACGCAGTATTTT.

The chain recombines TRBV7-9 with TRBJ2-7; TRBD2 matches 11 bases. J was trimmed by 5 bases and V by 1 base; bases with no gene match: 4. Germline-derived CDR1 and CDR2 are SEHNR and FQNEAQ (reference sequence). This CDR3 has 15 amino acids. CDR3 DNA: TGTGCCAGCAGCTTAGTACTTAGCGGGAGGGACGAGCAGTACTTC. Residues: CASSLVLSGRDEQYF.

Ten or more counts support this clonotype. The chain employs TRBV10-2 and TRBJ2-1, with 10 bases lining up with TRBD2. Germline CDR1 is WSHSY and CDR2 is SAAADI. The CDR3 covers 13 residues. J lost 8 bases, V lost 10 bases, and 8 bases had no gene match. CDR3 in amino acids: CATEDSGRDEQFF. CDR3 nucleotide sequence: TGCGCCACCGAGGACAGCGGGAGGGATGAGCAGTTCTTC.

The chain links TRBV2 to TRBJ2-7; a weak D match, TRBD1 (7 bases). The V and J ends lost 11 bases and 4 bases respectively, with 18 bases between them. CDR1 and CDR2 (germline): SNHLY, FYNNEI. CDR3 length: 13 residues. The CDR3: CAGYQGGRYEQYF. The CDR3, as DNA: TGTGCCGGGTATCAGGGGGGCAGGTACGAGCAGTACTTC.

The rearrangement joins TRBV6-6 to TRBJ2-7, with TRBD2 as a possible D gene (6 bases). The germline gives CDR1 MNHNY, CDR2 SVGAGI (reference sequence). Deletions cut 5 bases from V and 2 bases from J, with 10 bases between. The CDR3 totals 13 residues. The CDR3 here is CASSLAQPYEQYF. The CDR3 DNA follows: TGTGCCAGCAGTCTAGCGCAGCCCTACGAGCAGTACTTC.

This clonotype was observed a few times. This chain joins TRBV30 and TRBJ2-7; D unclear. The germline V gene has CDR1 GTSNPN and CDR2 SVGIG (reference sequence). V gave up 2 bases and J gave up 2 bases, with 7 bases separating them. CDR3 length: 12 residues. The CDR3 reads CAWSPVAYEQYF. For the CDR3, the DNA is TGTGCCTGGAGTCCAGTCGCCTACGAGCAGTACTTC.

V and J are TRBV20-1 and TRBJ2-5; the D is unclear. The CDR3 contains 11 residues. CDR1 DFQATT and CDR2 SNEGSKA come from the germline V gene (reference sequence). This CDR3 reads CSGLRRETQYF. CDR3 coding DNA: TGCAGCGGTCTTCGCCGGGAGACCCAGTACTTC.

The genes are TRBV7-2 and TRBJ2-1; 10 bases are a match to TRBD2. CDR3 length: 15 residues. From germline, CDR1 is SGHTA and CDR2 FQGNSA. Germline trimming cut 5 bases from V and 3 bases from J; bases unmatched to any gene: 4. CDR3 in amino acids: CASSGSGRGYNEQFF. The CDR3 coding sequence is TGTGCCAGCAGCGGAAGCGGGAGGGGCTACAATGAGCAGTTCTTC.